A selection of T cell receptor beta chains follows, all from one sample in a study of shared clonotypes between healthy human individuals. The table came from immunoSEQ multiplex PCR; TCRdb's copy has only in-frame clones and leaves some out. In the table there are roughly 2 million clones, more than 90% of which are singletons. The sequenced sample was naive CD4+ T cells sorted from blood. All receptors come from a man aged 18 to 29 in good health. The CDR3 runs from the conserved cysteine through the conserved F or W. The D gene is left open where the match is weak. Expanded clones get a size class; other rows say once, few or many, or leave the size out.

CDR3 DNA: TGTGCCAGCCAGACGAGGCCGAACACTGAAGCTTTCTTT; CDR3 protein: CASQTRPNTEAFF; J gene: TRBJ1-1; V gene: TRBV28; D gene: NA; clone size: NA
CDR3 DNA: TGTGCCTGGAGTAGAGAAATGAACACTGAAGCTTTCTTT; CDR3 protein: CAWSREMNTEAFF; J gene: TRBJ1-1; V gene: TRBV30; D gene: NA; clone size: NA
CDR3 DNA: TGTGCCAGCAGTAGGGGCTTTAGCTACAACAATGAGCAGTTCTTC; CDR3 protein: CASSRGFSYNNEQFF; J gene: TRBJ2-1; V gene: TRBV6-5; D gene: NA; clone size: NA
CDR3 DNA: TGTGCCATCACAAGGGGGGACTTTGAGGGCGAGCAGTACTTC; CDR3 protein: CAITRGDFEGEQYF; J gene: TRBJ2-7; V gene: TRBV10-3; D gene: NA; clone size: NA
CDR3 DNA: TGTGCCAGCAGTGAACAGCGGGGCCGGAGGGACATTCAGTACTTC; CDR3 protein: CASSEQRGRRDIQYF; J gene: TRBJ2-4; V gene: TRBV6-1; D gene: TRBD2; clone size: NA
CDR3 DNA: TGTGCCACCCTGTCTAGTTCCTACAATGAGCAGTTCTTC; CDR3 protein: CATLSSSYNEQFF; J gene: TRBJ2-1; V gene: TRBV27; D gene: NA; clone size: NA
CDR3 DNA: TGTGCCAGCAGCTTAGAACAGGGGTCCAGATACGAGCAGTACTTC; CDR3 protein: CASSLEQGSRYEQYF; J gene: TRBJ2-7; V gene: TRBV7-6; D gene: TRBD1; clone size: NA
CDR3 DNA: TGTGCTAGCAGCTTAGACCCGGGCCGTGGTACGCAGTATTTT; CDR3 protein: CASSLDPGRGTQYF; J gene: TRBJ2-3; V gene: TRBV7-7; D gene: NA; clone size: once
CDR3 DNA: TGCGCCAGCAGCCACCAAATTGGGGACCCATCGTCCTACGAGCAGTACTTC; CDR3 protein: CASSHQIGDPSSYEQYF; J gene: TRBJ2-7; V gene: TRBV4-1; D gene: NA; clone size: NA
CDR3 DNA: TGTGCCAGCTCACCACCACGTCGGCAGGGGGTTGTTTCACCCCTCCACTTT; CDR3 protein: CASSPPRRQGVVSPLHF; J gene: TRBJ1-6; V gene: TRBV18; D gene: TRBD1; clone size: NA
CDR3 DNA: TGTGCCAGCAGTTTACAGGGTTGGGACACTGAAGCTTTCTTT; CDR3 protein: CASSLQGWDTEAFF; J gene: TRBJ1-1; V gene: TRBV28; D gene: NA; clone size: NA
CDR3 DNA: TGTGCCTGGAGGCTCAAGGAGACCCAGTACTTC; CDR3 protein: CAWRLKETQYF; J gene: TRBJ2-5; V gene: TRBV30; D gene: NA; clone size: NA
CDR3 DNA: TGTGCCAGCAGCTTGGCCGCGACAGGGGTCTCCTACGAGCAGTACTTC; CDR3 protein: CASSLAATGVSYEQYF; J gene: TRBJ2-7; V gene: TRBV5-4; D gene: TRBD1; clone size: NA
CDR3 DNA: TGTGCCATTTCAGATTACCGCACAGATACGCAGTATTTT; CDR3 protein: CAISDYRTDTQYF; J gene: TRBJ2-3; V gene: TRBV10-3; D gene: NA; clone size: NA
CDR3 DNA: TGTGCCAGTAGGGGAGATGCCCAGGCGCAGTACTTC; CDR3 protein: CASRGDAQAQYF; J gene: TRBJ2-7; V gene: TRBV19; D gene: NA; clone size: NA
CDR3 DNA: TGTGCCTGGAATGACAGGGGGCCCAATCAGCCCCAGCATTTT; CDR3 protein: CAWNDRGPNQPQHF; J gene: TRBJ1-5; V gene: TRBV30; D gene: TRBD1; clone size: NA
CDR3 DNA: TGTGCCAGCAGCCCATCCTCCACAGGGCTGGGCTATGGCTACACCTTC; CDR3 protein: CASSPSSTGLGYGYTF; J gene: TRBJ1-2; V gene: TRBV5-4; D gene: NA; clone size: NA
CDR3 DNA: TGCGCCAGCAGCCAAGGGGGGCATGAAGGGGCAAATAGGCGCAATGAGCAGTTCTTC; CDR3 protein: CASSQGGHEGANRRNEQFF; J gene: TRBJ2-1; V gene: TRBV4-1; D gene: NA; clone size: NA
CDR3 DNA: TGCGCCAGCAGCCCTTTTCCTTTCACAGGGGGCGCGGATACCGGGGAGCTGTTTTTT; CDR3 protein: CASSPFPFTGGADTGELFF; J gene: TRBJ2-2; V gene: TRBV4-3; D gene: TRBD1; clone size: NA
CDR3 DNA: TGCGCCAGCAGCACCGAAGGGACAGGGGCCGAAGCTTTCTTT; CDR3 protein: CASSTEGTGAEAFF; J gene: TRBJ1-1; V gene: TRBV5-1; D gene: TRBD1; clone size: NA
CDR3 DNA: TGTGCCAGCAGTTACTCGAACCGGGCGGGAGGGGAGCTGTTTTTT; CDR3 protein: CASSYSNRAGGELFF; J gene: TRBJ2-2; V gene: TRBV6-5; D gene: NA; clone size: NA
CDR3 DNA: TGTGCCAGCAGTACGGGGGGTTCACCCCTCCACTTT; CDR3 protein: CASSTGGSPLHF; J gene: TRBJ1-6; V gene: TRBV6-5; D gene: NA; clone size: NA
CDR3 DNA: TGCGCCAGCAGCTTAGGACAGGGGATTAACACTGAAGCTTTCTTT; CDR3 protein: CASSLGQGINTEAFF; J gene: TRBJ1-1; V gene: TRBV5-1; D gene: TRBD1; clone size: once
CDR3 DNA: TGTGCCAGCAGCTTCCGGGGTTCTGGGGCCAACGTCCTGACTTTC; CDR3 protein: CASSFRGSGANVLTF; J gene: TRBJ2-6; V gene: TRBV5-4; D gene: NA; clone size: NA
CDR3 DNA: TGTGCCAGCAGTGAACCGGGGGGGATTCAAGAGACCCAGTACTTC; CDR3 protein: CASSEPGGIQETQYF; J gene: TRBJ2-5; V gene: TRBV6-1; D gene: TRBD2; clone size: once
CDR3 DNA: TGTGCCAGCAGGCGGGACACACCGAACACTGAAGCTTTCTTT; CDR3 protein: CASRRDTPNTEAFF; J gene: TRBJ1-1; V gene: TRBV6-1; D gene: NA; clone size: NA
CDR3 DNA: TGCGCCAGCAGCCCGACAGGGGATACCTACAATGAGCAGTTCTTC; CDR3 protein: CASSPTGDTYNEQFF; J gene: TRBJ2-1; V gene: TRBV5-1; D gene: TRBD1; clone size: NA
CDR3 DNA: TGCGCCAGCGGATCTTATAGCACAGATACGCAGTATTTT; CDR3 protein: CASGSYSTDTQYF; J gene: TRBJ2-3; V gene: TRBV5-1; D gene: NA; clone size: NA
CDR3 DNA: TGCGCCATCAGTGGGGGGGGGAACACTGAAGCTTTCTTT; CDR3 protein: CAISGGGNTEAFF; J gene: TRBJ1-1; V gene: TRBV10-2; D gene: NA; clone size: NA
CDR3 DNA: TGTGCCAGCAACGGACAGGGGGCCCTTTATGGCTACACCTTC; CDR3 protein: CASNGQGALYGYTF; J gene: TRBJ1-2; V gene: TRBV2; D gene: TRBD1; clone size: NA
CDR3 DNA: TGTGCCAGCAGTTACACTGACAGGGCGGGCACCGGGGAGCTGTTTTTT; CDR3 protein: CASSYTDRAGTGELFF; J gene: TRBJ2-2; V gene: TRBV27; D gene: TRBD1; clone size: once
CDR3 DNA: TGTGCCAGCCGACCTAGCTCTGGAAACACCATATATTTT; CDR3 protein: CASRPSSGNTIYF; J gene: TRBJ1-3; V gene: TRBV14; D gene: NA; clone size: NA
CDR3 DNA: TGTGCCAGCAGCCGGACAGGGATGAACACTGAAGCTTTCTTT; CDR3 protein: CASSRTGMNTEAFF; J gene: TRBJ1-1; V gene: TRBV11-1; D gene: TRBD1; clone size: NA
CDR3 DNA: TGTGCCTCAGATCCGGGACAGGGTTCCTACGAGCAGTACTTC; CDR3 protein: CASDPGQGSYEQYF; J gene: TRBJ2-7; V gene: TRBV19; D gene: TRBD1; clone size: few
CDR3 DNA: TGTGCCAGCAGTTACTCTAGCGGGAGTAGCGAGACCCAGTACTTC; CDR3 protein: CASSYSSGSSETQYF; J gene: TRBJ2-5; V gene: TRBV6-5; D gene: TRBD2; clone size: NA
CDR3 DNA: TGTGCCAGCAGCGACAGGGGGAAAGGAAACACCATATATTTT; CDR3 protein: CASSDRGKGNTIYF; J gene: TRBJ1-3; V gene: TRBV2; D gene: TRBD1; clone size: NA
CDR3 DNA: TGCGCCAGCAGCCTGGGACCCAATAGACAGGGTAATTCACCCCTCCACTTT; CDR3 protein: CASSLGPNRQGNSPLHF; J gene: TRBJ1-6; V gene: TRBV5-1; D gene: TRBD1; clone size: NA
CDR3 DNA: TGTGCCAGCAGCACCGGGACACTCAATGAAAAACTGTTTTTT; CDR3 protein: CASSTGTLNEKLFF; J gene: TRBJ1-4; V gene: TRBV2; D gene: NA; clone size: NA
CDR3 DNA: TGCGCCAGCAGGCCGTGGACTGCGTCATTTGGTGAGCAGTTCTTC; CDR3 protein: CASRPWTASFGEQFF; J gene: TRBJ2-1; V gene: TRBV5-1; D gene: NA; clone size: NA
CDR3 DNA: TGTGCCAGCAGGCGACAAACAGGATCTAGGACATATGCAACTAATGAAAAACTGTTTTTT; CDR3 protein: CASRRQTGSRTYATNEKLFF; J gene: TRBJ1-4; V gene: TRBV5-5; D gene: NA; clone size: once
CDR3 DNA: TGTGCCAGCTCGGAGTTTCTTAATACAGGGGGCGTTTCACCCCTCCACTTT; CDR3 protein: CASSEFLNTGGVSPLHF; J gene: TRBJ1-6; V gene: TRBV18; D gene: TRBD1; clone size: NA
CDR3 DNA: TGTGCCTGGAGCTCGGTGGGGGGTACTCAGCCCCAGCATTTT; CDR3 protein: CAWSSVGGTQPQHF; J gene: TRBJ1-5; V gene: TRBV30; D gene: NA; clone size: NA
CDR3 DNA: TGCGCCAGCAGCTCAGGGACTAGCGGGGAACAGGAGCAGTTCTTC; CDR3 protein: CASSSGTSGEQEQFF; J gene: TRBJ2-1; V gene: TRBV5-1; D gene: TRBD2; clone size: NA
CDR3 DNA: TGTGCCACCTACAGGGGATTGTGGGACTATGGCTACACCTTC; CDR3 protein: CATYRGLWDYGYTF; J gene: TRBJ1-2; V gene: TRBV6-5; D gene: TRBD1; clone size: NA
CDR3 DNA: TGCGCCAGCAGCCCATTAGGATCAGTCGGCTACGAGCAGTACTTC; CDR3 protein: CASSPLGSVGYEQYF; J gene: TRBJ2-7; V gene: TRBV5-1; D gene: NA; clone size: NA